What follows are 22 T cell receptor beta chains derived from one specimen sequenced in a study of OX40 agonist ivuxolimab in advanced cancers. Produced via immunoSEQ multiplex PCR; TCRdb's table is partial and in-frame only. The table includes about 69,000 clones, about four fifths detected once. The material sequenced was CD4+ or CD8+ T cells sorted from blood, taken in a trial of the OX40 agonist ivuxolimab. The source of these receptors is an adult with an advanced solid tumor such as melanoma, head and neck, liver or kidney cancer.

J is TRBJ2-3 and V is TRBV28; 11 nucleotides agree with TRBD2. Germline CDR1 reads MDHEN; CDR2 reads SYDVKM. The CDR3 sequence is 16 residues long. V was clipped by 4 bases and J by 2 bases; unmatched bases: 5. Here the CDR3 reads CASSSISGRATDTQYF. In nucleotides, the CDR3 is TGTGCCAGCAGTTCTATTAGCGGGAGGGCCACAGATACGCAGTATTTT.

This chain's CDR3 is CASSQSPHSGLETQYF. The CDR3 nucleotides are TGCGCCAGCAGCCAATCTCCCCATAGCGGGTTGGAGACCCAGTACTTC. The chain carries TRBV4-1 and TRBJ2-5; 7 bases line up with TRBD2. The CDR3 sequence is 16 residues long. V lost 2 bases to trimming and J lost 5 bases; unmatched junction nucleotides: 11. Looked up from germline, CDR1 is MGHRA and CDR2 is YSYEKL.

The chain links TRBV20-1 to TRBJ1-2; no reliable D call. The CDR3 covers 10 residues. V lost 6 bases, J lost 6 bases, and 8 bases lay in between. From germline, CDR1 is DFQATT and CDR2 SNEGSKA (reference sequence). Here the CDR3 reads CSASENGYTF. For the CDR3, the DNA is TGCAGTGCCTCAGAGAATGGCTACACCTTC.

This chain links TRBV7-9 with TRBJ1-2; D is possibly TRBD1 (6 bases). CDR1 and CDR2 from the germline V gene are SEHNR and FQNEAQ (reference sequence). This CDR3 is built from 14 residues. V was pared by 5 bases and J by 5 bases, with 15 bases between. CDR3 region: CASSPDRFDYGYTF. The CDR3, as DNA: TGTGCCAGCAGCCCGGACAGATTTGATTATGGCTACACCTTC.

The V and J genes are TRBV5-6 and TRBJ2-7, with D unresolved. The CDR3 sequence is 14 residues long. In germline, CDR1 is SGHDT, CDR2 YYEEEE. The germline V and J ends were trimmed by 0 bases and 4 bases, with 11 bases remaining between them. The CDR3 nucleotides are TGTGCCAGCAGCTTGGGGATTAGGAGTTACGAGCAGTACTTC. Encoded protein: CASSLGIRSYEQYF.

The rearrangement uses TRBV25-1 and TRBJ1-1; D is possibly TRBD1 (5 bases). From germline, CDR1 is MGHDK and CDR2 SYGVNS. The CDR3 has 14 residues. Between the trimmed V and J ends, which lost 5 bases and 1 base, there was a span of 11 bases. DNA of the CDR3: TGTGCCAGCAGTCCCGGACACTGGAACACTGAAGCTTTCTTT. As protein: CASSPGHWNTEAFF.

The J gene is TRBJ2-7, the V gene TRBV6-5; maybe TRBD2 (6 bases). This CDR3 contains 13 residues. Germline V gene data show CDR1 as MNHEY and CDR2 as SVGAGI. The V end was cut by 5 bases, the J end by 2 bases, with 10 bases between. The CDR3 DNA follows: TGTGCCAGCAGTCCCGGGAGAACCTACGAGCAGTACTTC. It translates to CASSPGRTYEQYF.

CDR3 coding DNA: TGTGCCAGCAGCTTGCTAGGGGAGGGTGAAAAACTGTTTTTT. Translation gives CASSLLGEGEKLFF. The V gene is TRBV5-8, the J gene TRBJ1-4; a weak D match, TRBD1 (5 bases). V lost 1 base, J lost 7 bases, and 11 bases lay in between. This CDR3 has 14 amino acids. The germline gives CDR1 SGHTS, CDR2 YDEGEE.

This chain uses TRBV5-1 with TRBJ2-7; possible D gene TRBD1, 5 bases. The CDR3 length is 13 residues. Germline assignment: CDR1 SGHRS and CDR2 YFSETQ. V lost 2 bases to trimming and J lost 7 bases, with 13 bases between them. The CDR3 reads CASSFDSVWEQYF. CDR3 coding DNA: TGCGCCAGCAGCTTTGACAGCGTCTGGGAGCAGTACTTC.

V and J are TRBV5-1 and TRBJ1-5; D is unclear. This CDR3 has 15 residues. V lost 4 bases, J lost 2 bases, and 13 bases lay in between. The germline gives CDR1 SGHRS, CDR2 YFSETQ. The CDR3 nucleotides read TGCGCCAGCAGCCTAGGAGAGGTAGGCAATCAGCCCCAGCATTTT. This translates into CASSLGEVGNQPQHF.

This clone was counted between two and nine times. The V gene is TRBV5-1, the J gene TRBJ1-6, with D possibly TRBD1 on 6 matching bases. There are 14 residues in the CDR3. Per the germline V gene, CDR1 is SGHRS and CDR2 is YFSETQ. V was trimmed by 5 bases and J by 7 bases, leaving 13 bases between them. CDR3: CASSKQGENSPLHF. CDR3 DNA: TGCGCCAGCAGTAAACAGGGTGAAAATTCACCCCTCCACTTT.

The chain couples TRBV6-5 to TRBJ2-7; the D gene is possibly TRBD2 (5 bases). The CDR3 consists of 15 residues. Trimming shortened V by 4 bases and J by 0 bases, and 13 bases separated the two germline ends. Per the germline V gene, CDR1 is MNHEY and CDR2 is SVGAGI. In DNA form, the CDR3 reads TGTGCCAGCAGTTCCCAGAGCGGAATCTCCTACGAGCAGTACTTC. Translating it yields CASSSQSGISYEQYF.

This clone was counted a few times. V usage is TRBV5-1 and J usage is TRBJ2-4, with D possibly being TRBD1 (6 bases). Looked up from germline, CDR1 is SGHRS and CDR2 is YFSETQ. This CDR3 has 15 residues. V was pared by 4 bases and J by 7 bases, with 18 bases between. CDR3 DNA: TGCGCCAGCAGCAACCAGACAGGTACTAAGAACATTCAGTACTTC. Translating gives CASSNQTGTKNIQYF.

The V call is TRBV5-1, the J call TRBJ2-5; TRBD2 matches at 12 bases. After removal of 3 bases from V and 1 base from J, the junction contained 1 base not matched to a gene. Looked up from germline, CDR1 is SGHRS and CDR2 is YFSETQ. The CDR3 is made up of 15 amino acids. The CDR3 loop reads CASSWTSGAQETQYF. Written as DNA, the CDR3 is TGCGCCAGCAGCTGGACTAGCGGGGCCCAAGAGACCCAGTACTTC.

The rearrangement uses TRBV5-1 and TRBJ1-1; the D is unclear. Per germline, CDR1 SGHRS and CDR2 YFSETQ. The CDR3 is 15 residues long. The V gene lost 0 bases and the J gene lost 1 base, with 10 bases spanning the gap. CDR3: CASSLEETKNTEAFF. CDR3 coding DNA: TGCGCCAGCAGCTTGGAGGAGACCAAGAACACTGAAGCTTTCTTT.

The CDR3 protein is CASGAPGRPREQYF. DNA for the CDR3: TGTGCTAGTGGTGCGCCCGGGAGGCCTCGCGAGCAGTACTTC. The chain employs TRBV12-5 and TRBJ2-7; 7 bases match TRBD2. V lost 5 bases, J lost 6 bases, and 10 bases stayed unmatched. Germline V lookup: CDR1 LGHNT, CDR2 FRNRAP. CDR3 size: 14 residues.

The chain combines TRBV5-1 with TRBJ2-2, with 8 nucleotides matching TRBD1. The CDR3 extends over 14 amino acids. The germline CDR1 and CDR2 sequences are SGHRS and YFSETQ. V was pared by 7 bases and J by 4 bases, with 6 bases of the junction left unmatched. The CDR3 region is CASGATGVTGELFF. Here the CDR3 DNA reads TGCGCCAGCGGCGCGACAGGGGTCACCGGGGAGCTGTTTTTT.

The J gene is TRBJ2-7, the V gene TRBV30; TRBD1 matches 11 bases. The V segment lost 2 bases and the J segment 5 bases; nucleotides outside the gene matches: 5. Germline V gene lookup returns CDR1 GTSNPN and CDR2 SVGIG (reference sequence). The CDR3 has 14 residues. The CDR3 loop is CAWSPWTGGHEQYF. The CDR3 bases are TGTGCCTGGAGTCCTTGGACAGGGGGCCACGAGCAGTACTTC. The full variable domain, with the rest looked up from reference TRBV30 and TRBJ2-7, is SQTIHQWPATLVQPVGSPLSLECTVEGTSNPNLYWYRQAAGRGLQLLFYSVGIGQISSEVPQNLSASRPQDRQFILSSKKLLLSDSGFYLCAWSPWTGGHEQYFGPGTRLTVT.

CDR3 DNA sequence: TGCGCCAGCAGCCCGACAGGGGGCTTCTATGGCTACACCTTC. It specifies CASSPTGGFYGYTF. V usage is TRBV5-1 and J usage is TRBJ1-2, with TRBD1 matching 10 bases. J gave up 4 bases and V 4 bases, and 4 bases lay outside the gene matches. The CDR3 extends over 14 amino acids. CDR1 is SGHRS and CDR2 is YFSETQ in the germline V gene.

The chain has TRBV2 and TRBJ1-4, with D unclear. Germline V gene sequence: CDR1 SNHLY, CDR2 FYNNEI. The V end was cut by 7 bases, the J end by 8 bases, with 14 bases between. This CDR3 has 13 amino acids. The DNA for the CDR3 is TGTGCCAGCAAGGAGGGTTTAAAAGAAAAACTGTTTTTT. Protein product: CASKEGLKEKLFF.

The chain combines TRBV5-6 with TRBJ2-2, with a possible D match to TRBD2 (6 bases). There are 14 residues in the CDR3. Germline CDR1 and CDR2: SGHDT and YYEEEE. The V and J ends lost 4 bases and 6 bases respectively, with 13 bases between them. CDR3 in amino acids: CASSPDWGAGELFF. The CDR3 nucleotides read TGTGCCAGCAGCCCGGACTGGGGGGCCGGGGAGCTGTTTTTT.

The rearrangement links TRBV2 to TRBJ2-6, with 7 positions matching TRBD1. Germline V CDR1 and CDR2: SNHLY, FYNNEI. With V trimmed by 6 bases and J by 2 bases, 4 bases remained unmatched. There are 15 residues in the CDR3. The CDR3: CASRRDRAGANVLTF. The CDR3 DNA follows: TGTGCCAGCAGACGCGACAGGGCTGGGGCCAACGTCCTGACTTTC.